Below, 22 T cell receptor beta chains from the same sample are listed, as sequenced in a study of Graves' ophthalmopathy and Graves' hyperthyroidism. Using RNA transcripts, the TCR beta CDR3 regions were amplified. The first-round RT-PCR employed HTBI primers together with the Qiagen OneStep RT-PCR kit. A multiplex PCR was then performed as the second round. TCRdb re-derived calls from the multiplex PCR reads in MiXCR, one entry per CDR3 protein. The sample shows 150,000 or so distinct CDR3 sequences, around 39% of them seen only once. Material for sequencing was peripheral blood. The receptors originated from a young man with Graves' ophthalmopathy.

In this sample, this clonotype turned up many times. The chain recombines TRBV28 with TRBJ1-2; 7 nucleotides align to TRBD1. The CDR3 totals 17 residues. Per the germline V gene, CDR1 is MDHEN and CDR2 is SYDVKM. V dropped 3 bases and J dropped 4; count of bases not matched to a gene: 14. The CDR3 sequence is CASSFLGTAAASYGYTF. The CDR3 DNA is TGTGCCAGCAGTTTCCTTGGGACAGCCGCGGCTTCCTATGGCTACACCTTC.

The CDR3 region is CASSSDPWGNTEAFF. The CDR3 DNA is TGTGCCAGCAGCTCCGACCCGTGGGGGAACACTGAAGCTTTCTTT. The chain couples TRBV27 to TRBJ1-1; no clear D. Germline CDR1 MNHEY, CDR2 SMNVEV (reference sequence). Trimming shortened V by 6 bases and J by 1 base, and 15 bases separated the two germline ends. The CDR3 loop spans 15 amino acids.

This rearrangement joins TRBV19 to TRBJ2-5, with TRBD2 as a possible D gene (5 bases). V was cut by 3 bases and J by 7 bases, with 15 bases left in between. The CDR3 totals 14 residues. Germline V gene sequence: CDR1 LNHDA, CDR2 SQIVND (reference sequence). The CDR3 bases are TGTGCCAGTAGTATCGAGGGCGTTGAAGCGACCCAGTACTTC. Protein: CASSIEGVEATQYF.

This sequence joins TRBV28 and TRBJ2-7, with D perhaps TRBD2 (6 bases). This CDR3 has 12 amino acids. Trimming removed 8 bases at V and 3 bases at J, with 11 bases between. The germline gives CDR1 MDHEN, CDR2 SYDVKM. CDR3 coding DNA: TGTGCCAGCCGGGACTGGGGCTACGAGCAGTACTTC. Translation: CASRDWGYEQYF. Based on the CDR3 plus reference TRBV28 and TRBJ2-7, the full variable domain is DVKVTQSSRYLVKRTGEKVFLECVQDMDHENMFWYRQDPGLGLRLIYFSYDVKMKEKGDIPEGYSVSREKKERFSLILESASTNQTSMYLCASRDWGYEQYFGPGTRLTVT.

This rearrangement joins TRBV12-3 or TRBV12-4 to TRBJ1-1, with D uncertain. V lost 2 bases to trimming and J lost 8 bases, with 12 bases between them. This CDR3 is built from 13 residues. The CDR3 here is CASSLFGRREAFF. CDR3 nucleotide sequence: TGTGCCAGCAGTTTATTCGGGAGAAGGGAAGCTTTCTTT.

This clonotype was counted ten times or more. The chain employs TRBV12-3 or TRBV12-4 and TRBJ1-5; 8 bases fit TRBD1. The trim removed 0 bases at V and 8 bases at J, leaving 3 bases unmatched. This CDR3 has 14 amino acids. CDR3 sequence reads: CASSLAAGGEPQHF. In nucleotides, the CDR3 is TGTGCCAGCAGTTTAGCGGCAGGGGGCGAGCCCCAGCATTTT.

This clonotype was recorded at least ten times. J is TRBJ2-5 and V is TRBV12-3 or TRBV12-4, with D perhaps matching TRBD2 (6 bases). The CDR3 is 14 amino acids. The germline V and J ends were trimmed by 3 bases and 4 bases, with 12 bases remaining between them. The CDR3 coding sequence is TGTGCCAGCAGTTTTCGGGGACTGCGAGAGACCCAGTACTTC. It codes for CASSFRGLRETQYF.

This clonotype has ten or more counts. The chain has TRBV6-2 or TRBV6-3 and TRBJ2-4; D is ambiguous. The germline V and J ends were trimmed by 5 bases and 0 bases, with 14 bases remaining between them. This CDR3 has 16 residues. Per the germline V gene, CDR1 is MNHEY and CDR2 is SVGEGT. In DNA, the CDR3 is TGTGCCAGCAGTCCCCGACAACCGGAAGCCAAAAACATTCAGTACTTC. It codes for CASSPRQPEAKNIQYF.

This chain connects TRBV28 to TRBJ2-5, with TRBD1 as a possible D gene (6 bases). Trimming left V 3 bases short and J 1 base short, with 15 bases between. This CDR3 has 16 residues. Germline V gives CDR1 MDHEN, CDR2 SYDVKM. In DNA, the CDR3 is TGTGCCAGCAGTTTCGCCGGCAGGGGCCCCCAAGAGACCCAGTACTTC. Its protein product is CASSFAGRGPQETQYF.

This clonotype was observed many times. The chain has TRBV2 and TRBJ1-1; D uncertain. Germline values: CDR1 SNHLY, CDR2 FYNNEI. V lost 6 bases, J lost 5 bases, and 13 bases lay in between. The CDR3 consists of 13 residues. The CDR3 is CASRADLGTEAFF. CDR3 bases: TGTGCCAGCAGGGCGGACCTTGGGACTGAAGCTTTCTTT.

This clonotype has ten or more counts. The chain combines TRBV7-2 with TRBJ2-2, with D unresolved. The CDR3 loop spans 14 amino acids. The germline V gene has CDR1 SGHTA and CDR2 FQGNSA. Trimming took 0 bases from V and 4 from J, leaving 6 bases between them. The CDR3 nucleotides are TGTGCCAGCAGCTTAGCGACGAGCACCGGGGAGCTGTTTTTT. Translation gives CASSLATSTGELFF.

This clonotype was seen ten or more times. V usage is TRBV7-2 and J usage is TRBJ1-1; no firm D call. This CDR3 has 15 amino acids. Trimming removed 6 bases at V and 4 bases at J, with 18 bases between. The germline gives CDR1 SGHTA, CDR2 FQGNSA. CDR3 protein: CASSLFEEPGTEAFF. The CDR3 region has the DNA TGTGCCAGCAGTTTATTTGAAGAGCCTGGCACTGAAGCTTTCTTT.

The chain recombines TRBV27 with TRBJ2-2; 7 bases map to TRBD1. The CDR3 covers 15 residues. J lost 4 bases, V lost 5 bases, and 7 bases had no gene match. The germline gives CDR1 MNHEY, CDR2 SMNVEV (reference sequence). The CDR3 nucleotides read TGTGCCAGCAGTGAGGACAGGATGGGCACCGGGGAGCTGTTTTTT. Protein: CASSEDRMGTGELFF.

This clonotype was detected many times. This chain joins TRBV29-1 and TRBJ1-2; 8 bases match TRBD1. Germline V gives CDR1 SQVTM, CDR2 ANQGSEA. Trimming at V came to 4 bases and at J to 7 bases, leaving 5 bases not matched to a gene. The CDR3 runs 12 residues. CDR3 sequence (DNA): TGCAGCGTTGGATCAGGGGGCGGTGGCTACACCTTC. The encoded protein is CSVGSGGGGYTF.

At least ten counts were recorded for this clonotype. The chain uses TRBV2 and TRBJ1-1; no clear D. V lost 4 bases and J lost 1, with 7 bases in between. Looked up from germline, CDR1 is SNHLY and CDR2 is FYNNEI. The CDR3 totals 13 residues. CDR3 sequence: CASSAMGNTEAFF. CDR3 nucleotide sequence: TGTGCCAGCAGTGCCATGGGGAACACTGAAGCTTTCTTT.

This clonotype was detected many times. The chain employs TRBV27 and TRBJ1-5, with D possibly being TRBD1 (6 bases). The V end lost 0 bases, the J end lost 7 bases, and 10 bases lay between the germline ends. The germline CDR1 and CDR2 sequences are MNHEY and SMNVEV (reference sequence). The CDR3 covers 14 residues. The CDR3 DNA sequence: TGTGCCAGCAGTTTATCGGACAGTGGACAGCCCCAGCATTTT. Protein: CASSLSDSGQPQHF.

This clonotype has a count of ten or more. This chain links TRBV6-5 with TRBJ1-5; tentative D call: TRBD1 (6 bases). The germline V gene encodes CDR1 MNHEY and CDR2 SVGAGI. V was trimmed by 7 bases and J by 4 bases, leaving 8 bases between them. The CDR3 is 12 residues long. The CDR3 DNA reads TGTGCCAGCACCACAGGGAATCAGCCCCAGCATTTT. Encoded protein: CASTTGNQPQHF.

The sample holds many counts of this clonotype. CDR3 nucleotides: TGTGCCAGCGGCGGGGACCGGGACGACACTGAAGCTTTCTTT. This codes for CASGGDRDDTEAFF. The V and J genes are TRBV28 and TRBJ1-1; TRBD1 might be the D (5 bases). Trimming removed 8 bases from V and 3 bases from J, with 16 bases in between. The CDR3 sequence is 14 residues long. CDR1 is MDHEN and CDR2 is SYDVKM in the germline V gene.

The genes are TRBV30 and TRBJ2-2; maybe TRBD2 (5 bases). CDR1 is GTSNPN and CDR2 is SVGIG in the germline V gene (reference sequence). This CDR3 has 15 amino acids. V lost 2 bases, J lost 8 bases, and 18 bases lay in between. CDR3 nucleotide sequence: TGTGCCTGGAGTCCCTTTCAGCGAGGGAAAGGGGAGCTGTTTTTT. It encodes CAWSPFQRGKGELFF.

In its sample, this clonotype was seen many times. The chain has TRBV20-1 and TRBJ2-7; 7 bases are a match to TRBD1. Unmatched junction bases numbered 0, after V lost 2 bases and J lost 2 bases. CDR1 and CDR2 from the germline V gene are DFQATT and SNEGSKA (reference sequence). The CDR3 has 12 residues. The CDR3 reads CSARTGAYEQYF. The CDR3 coding sequence is TGCAGTGCTAGAACAGGGGCCTACGAGCAGTACTTC.

The genes are TRBV6-1 and TRBJ2-7; unclear D gene. Trimming shortened V by 5 bases and J by 5 bases, and 7 bases separated the two germline ends. Germline CDR1 MNHNS, CDR2 SASEGT. This CDR3 has 11 residues. The CDR3, as DNA: TGTGCCAGCAGTCGCACGGACGAGCAGTACTTC. Amino acid sequence: CASSRTDEQYF.

This clonotype is large. The chain has TRBV11-3 and TRBJ2-7; D may be TRBD2 (5 bases). Germline V gene lookup returns CDR1 SGHNT and CDR2 YENEEA. V lost 4 bases and J lost 6, with 19 bases in between. CDR3 length: 15 amino acids. This CDR3 is CASSWRGFRAPEQYF. The CDR3 DNA reads TGTGCCAGCAGCTGGAGAGGGTTCCGGGCTCCCGAGCAGTACTTC.